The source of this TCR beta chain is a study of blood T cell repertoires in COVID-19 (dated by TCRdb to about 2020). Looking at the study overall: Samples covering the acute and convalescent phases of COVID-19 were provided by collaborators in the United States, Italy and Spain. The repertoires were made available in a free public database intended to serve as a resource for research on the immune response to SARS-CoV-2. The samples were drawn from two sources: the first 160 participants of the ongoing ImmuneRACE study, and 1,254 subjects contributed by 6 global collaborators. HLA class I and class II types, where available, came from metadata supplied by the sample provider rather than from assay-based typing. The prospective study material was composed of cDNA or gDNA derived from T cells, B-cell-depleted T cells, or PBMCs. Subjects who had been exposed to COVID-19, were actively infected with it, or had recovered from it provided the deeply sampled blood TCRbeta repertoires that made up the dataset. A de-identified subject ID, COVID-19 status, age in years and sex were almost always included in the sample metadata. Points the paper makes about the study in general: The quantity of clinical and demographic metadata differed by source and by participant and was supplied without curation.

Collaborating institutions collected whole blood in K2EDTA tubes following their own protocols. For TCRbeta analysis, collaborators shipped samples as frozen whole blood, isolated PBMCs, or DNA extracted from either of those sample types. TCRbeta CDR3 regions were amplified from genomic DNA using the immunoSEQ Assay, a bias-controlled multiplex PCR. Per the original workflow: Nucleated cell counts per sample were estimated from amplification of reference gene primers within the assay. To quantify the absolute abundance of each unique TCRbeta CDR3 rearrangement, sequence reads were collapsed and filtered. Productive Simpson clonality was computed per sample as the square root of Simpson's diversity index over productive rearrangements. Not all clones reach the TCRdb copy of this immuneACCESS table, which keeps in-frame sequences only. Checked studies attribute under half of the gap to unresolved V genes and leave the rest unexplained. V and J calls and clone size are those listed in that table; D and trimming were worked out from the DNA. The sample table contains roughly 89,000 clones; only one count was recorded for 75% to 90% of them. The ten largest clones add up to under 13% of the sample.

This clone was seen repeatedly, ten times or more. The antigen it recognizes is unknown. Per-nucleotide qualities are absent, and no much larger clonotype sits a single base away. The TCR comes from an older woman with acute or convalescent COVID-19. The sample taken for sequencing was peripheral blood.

Here the CDR3 is given as CASSPTTGSSPLHF. The nucleotide sequence is given as TGTGCCAGCAGCCCGACTACAGGGAGTTCACCCCTCCACTTT. The chain is assembled from TRBV14 and TRBJ1-6, with a weak D call of TRBD1 (6 bases match). The CDR1 and CDR2 encoded by the germline V gene are SGHDN and FVKESK. V is clipped by 4 bases and J by 9 bases, and the sequence between their germline boundaries is 13 bases long. The CDR3 contains 14 residues, cysteine and phenylalanine counted. Only the CDR3 region is kept as DNA, spanning 42 bases read in frame from base 1. The full variable domain, with segments outside the CDR3 supplied by the reference TRBV14 and TRBJ1-6 proteins, appears as EAGVTQFPSHSVIEKGQTVTLRCDPISGHDNLYWYRRVMGKEIKFLLHFVKESKQDESGMPNNRFLAERTGGTYSTLKVQPAELEDSGVYFCASSPTTGSSPLHFGNGTRLTVT.